These 27 T cell receptor beta chains were all obtained from the same sample, sequenced in a study of Ad26.COV2.S vaccination and SARS-CoV-2 variants. Measured with immunoSEQ multiplex PCR; TCRdb has only the in-frame clones, and not every one. The sample includes approximately 250,000 clones, around 85% of them seen just once. The sample's treatment: roughly 18 received Ad26.COV2.S at low or high dose, single or two shots; about 5 received placebo; per-sample allocation not given. Material that was analyzed had been drawn on day 63 after the first vaccine or placebo injection. Sequenced material: peripheral blood, taken in a trial of Ad26.COV2.S vaccine versus placebo. The receptors shown here come from a person aged 18-65 years who received the Ad26.COV2.S COVID-19 vaccine or a placebo.

The chain joins TRBV15 to TRBJ1-1; D ambiguous. Germline CDR1 and CDR2: LNHNV and YYDKDF (reference sequence). The CDR3 has 14 amino acids. Trimming cost V 0 bases and J 1 base, with 6 bases left between them. The CDR3 protein is CATSRDLGNTEAFF. CDR3 bases: TGTGCCACCAGCAGAGATCTGGGGAACACTGAAGCTTTCTTT. Using reference TRBV15 and TRBJ1-1 for the parts outside the CDR3, the full variable domain is DAMVIQNPRYQVTQFGKPVTLSCSQTLNHNVMYWYQQKSSQAPKLLFHYYDKDFNNEADTPDNFQSRRPNTSFCFLDIRSPGLGDTAMYLCATSRDLGNTEAFFGQGTRLTVV.

The V and J genes are TRBV5-1 and TRBJ2-3; perhaps TRBD2 as D (5 bases). Looked up from germline, CDR1 is SGHRS and CDR2 is YFSETQ. The CDR3 is made up of 15 amino acids. With 7 bases removed from V and 2 bases from J, the gap between germline ends came to 17 bases. CDR3 in amino acids: CASGLAPASTDTQYF. DNA of the CDR3: TGCGCCAGCGGACTGGCACCCGCCTCCACAGATACGCAGTATTTT.

This chain connects TRBV2 to TRBJ1-2; D unclear. This CDR3 region has 12 residues. Germline V gene sequence: CDR1 SNHLY, CDR2 FYNNEI. V was shortened by 1 base and J by 8 bases, with 8 bases between the two germline ends. CDR3 loop: CASSEGVGGYTF. CDR3 sequence (DNA): TGTGCCAGCAGTGAAGGGGTGGGCGGCTACACCTTC.

The chain links TRBV6-5 to TRBJ1-2; D is perhaps TRBD1 (6 bases). Per the germline V gene, CDR1 is MNHEY and CDR2 is SVGAGI. The CDR3 totals 13 residues. Trimming removed 2 bases from V and 5 bases from J, with 9 bases in between. The CDR3 sequence is CASSYRQGYGYTF. The CDR3 nucleotides read TGTGCCAGCAGTTACAGGCAGGGGTATGGCTACACCTTC.

The chain recombines TRBV29-1 with TRBJ1-2; 8 nucleotides match TRBD1. V lost 0 bases to trimming and J lost 1 base; unmatched junction nucleotides: 10. The CDR3 is made up of 17 amino acids. The germline V gene encodes CDR1 SQVTM and CDR2 ANQGSEA. The CDR3 DNA reads as TGCAGCGTTGAAGATAGGGCAGGGGGCCTCATTAACTATGGCTACACCTTC. Protein product: CSVEDRAGGLINYGYTF.

The V and J genes are TRBV12-3 or TRBV12-4 and TRBJ1-1; D ambiguous. The CDR3 length is 12 residues. Trimming removed 2 bases at V and 6 bases at J, with 7 bases between. DNA for the CDR3: TGTGCCAGCAGTTTATTCTCCCCTGAAGCTTTCTTT. Protein: CASSLFSPEAFF.

The chain employs TRBV9 and TRBJ1-1, with D unclear. Germline CDR1 is SGDLS and CDR2 is YYNGEE. This CDR3 is built from 12 residues. Trimming cost V 4 bases and J 8 bases, with 12 bases left between them. The CDR3 DNA reads TGTGCCAGCAGCAGCGGCGGAGGGGAAGCTTTCTTT. Translation: CASSSGGGEAFF.

The chain has TRBV6-1 and TRBJ1-4; unclear D gene. Germline assignment: CDR1 MNHNS and CDR2 SASEGT. The CDR3 totals 18 residues. Between the trimmed V and J ends, which lost 2 bases and 5 bases, there was a span of 21 bases. This CDR3 reads CASSERWASETVNEKLFF. Written as DNA, the CDR3 is TGTGCCAGCAGTGAAAGGTGGGCTAGTGAAACGGTCAATGAAAAACTGTTTTTT.

The chain employs TRBV6-5 and TRBJ1-6; possible D gene TRBD1, 5 bases. The germline V and J ends were trimmed by 2 bases and 8 bases, with 10 bases remaining between them. The CDR3 is made up of 14 amino acids. Germline loops: CDR1 MNHEY, CDR2 SVGAGI. The CDR3: CASSYGADYSPLHF. As DNA, the CDR3 is TGTGCCAGCAGTTACGGGGCGGACTATTCACCCCTCCACTTT.

This clone occurred a few times. This chain connects TRBV10-2 to TRBJ1-5, with 9 nucleotides matching TRBD1. The V segment lost 6 bases and the J segment 7 bases; nucleotides outside the gene matches: 4. Looked up from germline, CDR1 is WSHSY and CDR2 is SAAADI. The CDR3 spans 13 residues. CDR3 protein: CASSPGQGQPQHF. CDR3 bases: TGCGCCAGCAGCCCGGGACAGGGACAGCCCCAGCATTTT.

V is TRBV2 and J is TRBJ1-4; unclear D gene. V was shortened by 1 base and J by 8 bases, with 14 bases between the two germline ends. The CDR3 spans 15 residues. CDR1 and CDR2 from the germline V gene are SNHLY and FYNNEI. Here the CDR3 reads CASSEVGSSSEKLFF. CDR3 in DNA: TGTGCCAGCAGTGAAGTAGGCTCATCCTCCGAAAAACTGTTTTTT.

V usage is TRBV12-5 and J usage is TRBJ2-7, with D perhaps given as TRBD1 or TRBD2 (5 bases each). V lost 3 bases to trimming and J lost 4 bases, with 16 bases between them. Germline V gene sequence: CDR1 LGHNT, CDR2 FRNRAP. This CDR3 is built from 15 residues. The CDR3 DNA reads TGTGCTAGTGGTTTTATCCAGGGAGAGGGTTACGAGCAGTACTTC. Translated: CASGFIQGEGYEQYF.

This rearrangement joins TRBV19 to TRBJ2-1; D remains ambiguous. The CDR3 is 14 residues long. V dropped 3 bases and J dropped 2 bases, with 8 bases sitting between them. Germline lookup yields CDR1 LNHDA and CDR2 SQIVND (reference sequence). The CDR3 DNA reads as TGTGCCAGTAGTATCCGGACCACCTACAATGAGCAGTTCTTC. It yields the protein CASSIRTTYNEQFF.

This clone was detected once. The chain uses TRBV7-9 and TRBJ2-4, with TRBD1 matching over 12 bases. The germline CDR1 and CDR2 sequences are SEHNR and FQNEAQ (reference sequence). This CDR3 comprises 18 residues. The V segment lost 5 bases and the J segment 2 bases; nucleotides outside the gene matches: 10. CDR3 bases: TGTGCCAGCAGCCTGGGACAGGGGGCTTCTATTTCCAAAAACATTCAGTACTTC. The encoded protein is CASSLGQGASISKNIQYF.

The CDR3 sequence is CASPIEGGSPLHF. Here the CDR3 DNA reads TGTGCCAGCCCCATCGAGGGGGGTTCACCCCTCCACTTT. The V call is TRBV6-4, the J call TRBJ1-6, with D perhaps TRBD1 (6 bases). The CDR3 length is 13 residues. V lost 8 bases to trimming and J lost 9 bases, with 14 bases between them. Germline V gene data show CDR1 as MRHNA and CDR2 as SNTAGT.

V usage is TRBV4-3 and J usage is TRBJ2-2, with 9 bases fitting TRBD2. Germline V gene data show CDR1 as LGHNA and CDR2 as YSLEER. The CDR3 has 14 amino acids. The V and J ends lost 4 bases and 6 bases, in that order; junction bases with no gene match: 3. The CDR3 DNA follows: TGCGCCAGCAGCCCTAGCGGGATCCCCGGGGAGCTGTTTTTT. Its translation: CASSPSGIPGELFF.

This sequence joins TRBV12-1 and TRBJ2-7. TRBV12-1 is shown as a pseudogene. The CDR3 contains 13 residues. CDR3 sequence reads: CASSAAFVYEQYV. The CDR3 DNA sequence: TGTGCCAGCAGCGCAGCCTTTGTCTACGAGCAGTACGTC.

This rearrangement joins TRBV3-1 (or the pseudogene TRBV3-2) to TRBJ1-1; 8 bases fit TRBD1. V shed 2 bases, J shed 4 bases, and the junction held 6 bases outside the gene matches. CDR1 is LGHDT and CDR2 is YNNKEL in the germline V gene (reference sequence). This CDR3 contains 15 residues. CDR3 DNA: TGTGCCAGCAGCCAAATGGCAGGGGGCGGCACTGAAGCTTTCTTT. Its protein product is CASSQMAGGGTEAFF.

The chain has TRBV6-6 and TRBJ2-2, with D possibly being TRBD2 (6 bases). The germline V gene has CDR1 MNHNY and CDR2 SVGAGI (reference sequence). There are 16 residues in the CDR3. The V gene lost 3 bases and the J gene lost 5 bases, with 16 bases spanning the gap. The CDR3 DNA is TGTGCCAGCAGTTATCCCCTAGCGCCCGGAACCGGGGAGCTGTTTTTT. This codes for CASSYPLAPGTGELFF.

This rearrangement joins TRBV18 to TRBJ1-3; D is ambiguous. The germline CDR1 and CDR2 sequences are KGHSH and LQKENI. The CDR3 is 16 amino acids. The V and J ends lost 0 bases and 0 bases respectively, with 9 bases between them. CDR3 residues: CASSPPVRTSGNTIYF. In nucleotides, the CDR3 is TGTGCCAGCTCACCACCGGTACGGACCTCTGGAAACACCATATATTTT.

This chain uses TRBV2 with TRBJ2-3; 7 bases agree with TRBD2. V dropped 4 bases and J dropped 2; count of bases not matched to a gene: 9. The CDR3 loop spans 16 amino acids. From germline, CDR1 is SNHLY and CDR2 FYNNEI. CDR3 sequence: CASSGSLAVPTDTQYF. CDR3 coding DNA: TGTGCCAGCAGTGGTTCGCTAGCGGTGCCCACAGATACGCAGTATTTT.

The chain employs TRBV29-1 and TRBJ2-5, with TRBD2 as a possible D gene (5 bases). Trimming took 5 bases from V and 2 from J, leaving 21 bases between them. The CDR3 sequence is 16 residues long. Germline values: CDR1 SQVTM, CDR2 ANQGSEA. Written as DNA, the CDR3 is TGCAGCGTTACCCCTGCCCTAGCAGCCGATCAAGAGACCCAGTACTTC. Protein sequence: CSVTPALAADQETQYF.

CDR3 coding DNA: TGTGCCAGCAGCTTATCGGGGGGCCCTCCCTACGAGCAGTACTTC. This gives the protein CASSLSGGPPYEQYF. The gene calls are TRBV7-2 and TRBJ2-7; possible D gene TRBD2, 7 bases. The CDR3 is 15 residues long. The V gene's germline CDR1 is SGHTA and CDR2 FQGNSA. V was clipped by 2 bases and J by 2 bases, with 13 bases between them.

The chain employs TRBV9 and TRBJ2-7; TRBD1 aligns across 8 bases. V lost 2 bases to trimming and J lost 3 bases; unmatched junction nucleotides: 7. This CDR3 spans 15 amino acids. Germline-derived CDR1 and CDR2 are SGDLS and YYNGEE. The CDR3 spells CASSVTGAGFYEQYF. In DNA form, the CDR3 reads TGTGCCAGCAGCGTGACAGGGGCCGGATTCTACGAGCAGTACTTC.

The J gene is TRBJ1-5, the V gene TRBV4-1, with D tentatively TRBD1 (6 bases). The CDR3 length is 14 residues. The V gene lost 4 bases and the J gene lost 7 bases, with 14 bases spanning the gap. The V gene's germline CDR1 is MGHRA and CDR2 YSYEKL. The CDR3 bases are TGCGCCAGCAGCCCCCGAGCCGGGGGCCAGCCCCAGCATTTT. It yields the protein CASSPRAGGQPQHF.

J is TRBJ2-3 and V is TRBV7-3; D gene unclear. With 5 bases removed from V and 6 bases from J, the gap between germline ends came to 15 bases. The CDR3 length is 14 residues. Per the germline V gene, CDR1 is SGHTA and CDR2 is FQGTGA. The CDR3 reads CASSAIPFGDTQYF. The CDR3 DNA reads as TGTGCCAGCAGCGCGATCCCTTTTGGGGATACGCAGTATTTT. The full variable domain, rest sourced from reference TRBV7-3 and TRBJ2-3, is GAGVSQTPSNKVTEKGKYVELRCDPISGHTALYWYRQSLGQGPEFLIYFQGTGAADDSGLPNDRFFAVRPEGSVSTLKIQRTERGDSAVYLCASSAIPFGDTQYFGPGTRLTVL.

CDR3 sequence reads: CASSLPGQGAKNIQYF. CDR3 coding DNA: TGCGCCAGCAGCCTGCCGGGACAGGGGGCCAAAAACATTCAGTACTTC. The chain uses TRBV4-1 and TRBJ2-4; 10 nucleotides line up with TRBD1. Per the germline V gene, CDR1 is MGHRA and CDR2 is YSYEKL. With V trimmed by 4 bases and J by 1 base, 4 bases remained unmatched. The CDR3 consists of 16 residues.